This T cell receptor (beta chain) was obtained from a study of blood T cells in healthy people across ages (dated by TCRdb to 2013 to 2016). In the study overall: In model experiments, template switching captured roughly one uniquely barcoded TCR beta cDNA molecule for every two T cells. The study measured age-related changes in TCR beta repertoire diversity using deep sequencing normalized with unique cDNA molecular identifiers. To avoid experimental bias, donors of different ages were distributed randomly across sequencing lanes. Two additional independent replicas of 1 million unique cDNA reads from the same blood draw were analyzed for two donors (one aged 18 to 29 and one aged 80 or older). The donors were split into four age groups: young (average 16 years), middle-aged (39), aged (over 55) and long-lived (roughly 77). What the authors observed across the whole study: Because profiling used bulk unsorted PBMCs, naive and antigen-experienced compartments could not be compared conclusively. Observed TCR beta diversity correlated strongly with the percentage of naive T cells measured by flow cytometry. Observed TCR beta diversity per million T cells fell roughly linearly with age, and a significant reduction was already apparent by age around 36. Compared with the aged group, more naive CD4+ T cells, fewer expanded clones and increased TCR diversity were shown by the long-lived group, suggesting age selection. The CMV infection status of donors was not known, potentially confounding age-related changes in expanded clonotypes. Total diversity estimates from one million sequenced T cells were considered lower bounds and underestimates.

The roughly 39 donors, aged roughly 6 to 95 years, were systemically healthy Caucasian individuals from Russia. Each donor gave about 9.7 milliliters of peripheral blood, drawn into EDTA-treated Vacutainer tubes. Ficoll-Paque density-gradient centrifugation was used to isolate PBMCs, with at least 7 million obtained per sample. Total RNA was extracted from PBMCs with Trizol reagent, with at least 6 micrograms obtained per sample. For every donor, flow cytometry on a PBMC aliquot measured the percentage of naive CD45RAhigh/CD27high T cells. The method behind the library was 5' RACE. The sequencing machine was an Illumina HiSeq 2500. A second PCR of about 7 to 12 cycles was run with a J-beta primer mix and a sample-barcoded 5' primer. A template-switch 5' adaptor carrying 12 random nucleotides introduced a unique molecular identifier onto each TCR beta cDNA molecule. Each sample yielded at least 2.5 million CDR3-containing paired-end reads. First-strand cDNA synthesis was performed from all RNA using the Mint cDNA synthesis kit, with priming by a TRBC-specific oligonucleotide. All cDNA was treated with uracil-DNA glycosylase and then went through a first 18-cycle PCR with the universal primers M1SS and BC2_uni_R. The paper's processing steps were these. Each sample was normalized by randomly selecting 1 million high-quality reads, each carrying a distinct molecular identifier. Reads sharing molecular identifiers were discarded rather than binned into consensus sequences. MiTCR, set to a Q25 quality threshold and the strictest error-elimination algorithm, was used for CDR3 identification, clonotype clustering and error correction. A nonparametric unseen species model with Euler transformation was used to estimate a lower bound on total TCR beta diversity. The public reads were quality trimmed at Q25 with fastp and then assembled into clones with MiXCR by TCRdb, keeping productive beta chains. Rows with a matching CDR3 protein are joined into one entry that keeps the most common DNA and genes. It is TCRdb's table, rather than the study itself, that gives the V and J calls and clone size. In all, the sample holds 780,000 or so distinct CDR3 sequences, and around 50% of those were seen once. The ten largest account for 20% to 30% of the sample.

Details on this clonotype: Its cognate antigen has yet to be identified. No much larger clone is present one base from it, and per-base qualities are unavailable.

The CDR3 runs 13 residues from the cysteine to the phenylalanine. Only the CDR3 part of the read is kept: 39 bases, read in frame from the first base. CDR1 and CDR2 are drawn from the germline V gene (reference sequence): LNHDA, SQIVND. V is pruned by 5 bases and J by 4 bases, leaving 3 bases of the junction without a gene match. The sequenced material came from blood. The chain employs TRBV19 and TRBJ2-3; TRBD2 matches 7 bases in the middle. This sequence originates from a man between 40 and 49 years old in good health. The sequence in DNA is TGTGCCAGTAGTTTCCGGGAGGCAGATACGCAGTATTTT. Its protein reads: CASSFREADTQYF.